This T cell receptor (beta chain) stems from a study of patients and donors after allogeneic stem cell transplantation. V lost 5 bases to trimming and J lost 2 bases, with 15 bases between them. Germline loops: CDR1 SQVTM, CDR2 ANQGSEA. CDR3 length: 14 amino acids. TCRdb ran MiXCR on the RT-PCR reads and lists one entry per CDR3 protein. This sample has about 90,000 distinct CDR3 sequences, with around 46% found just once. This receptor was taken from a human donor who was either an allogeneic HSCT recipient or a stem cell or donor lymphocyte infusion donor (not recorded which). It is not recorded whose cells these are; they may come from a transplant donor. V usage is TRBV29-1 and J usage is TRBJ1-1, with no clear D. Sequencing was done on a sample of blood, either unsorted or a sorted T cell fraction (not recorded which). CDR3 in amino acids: CSVSNLNLNTEAFF. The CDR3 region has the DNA TGCAGCGTTAGCAATCTAAACCTAAACACTGAAGCTTTCTTT.